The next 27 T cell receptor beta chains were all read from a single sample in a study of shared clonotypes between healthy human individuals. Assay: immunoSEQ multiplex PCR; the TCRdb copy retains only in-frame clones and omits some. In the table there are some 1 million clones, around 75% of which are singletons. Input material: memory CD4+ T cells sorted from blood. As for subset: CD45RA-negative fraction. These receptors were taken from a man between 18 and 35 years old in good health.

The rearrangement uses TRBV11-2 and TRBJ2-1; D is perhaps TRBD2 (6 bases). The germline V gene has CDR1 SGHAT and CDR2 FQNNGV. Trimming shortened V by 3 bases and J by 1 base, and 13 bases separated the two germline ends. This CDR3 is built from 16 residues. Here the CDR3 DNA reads TGTGCCAGCAGCTTCTCCGGGAGAAAGTCCTACAATGAGCAGTTCTTC. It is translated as CASSFSGRKSYNEQFF.

The CDR3 DNA sequence: TGTGCCTGGCTTTCCCGACGGGCAAACTATGGCTACACCTTC. Translating gives CAWLSRRANYGYTF. V is TRBV30 and J is TRBJ1-2; D is unclear. This CDR3 is 14 amino acids long. Deletions cut 5 bases from V and 2 bases from J, with 15 bases between. Looked up from germline, CDR1 is GTSNPN and CDR2 is SVGIG (reference sequence). The variable domain in full, with the rest retrieved from reference TRBV30 and TRBJ1-2, is SQTIHQWPATLVQPVGSPLSLECTVEGTSNPNLYWYRQAAGRGLQLLFYSVGIGQISSEVPQNLSASRPQDRQFILSSKKLLLSDSGFYLCAWLSRRANYGYTFGSGTRLTVV.

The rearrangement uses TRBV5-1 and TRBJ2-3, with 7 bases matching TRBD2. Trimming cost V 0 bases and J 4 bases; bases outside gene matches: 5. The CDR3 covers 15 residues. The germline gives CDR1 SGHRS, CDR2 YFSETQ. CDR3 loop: CASSLERGVADTQYF. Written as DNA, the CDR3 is TGCGCCAGCAGCTTGGAACGGGGGGTGGCAGATACGCAGTATTTT.

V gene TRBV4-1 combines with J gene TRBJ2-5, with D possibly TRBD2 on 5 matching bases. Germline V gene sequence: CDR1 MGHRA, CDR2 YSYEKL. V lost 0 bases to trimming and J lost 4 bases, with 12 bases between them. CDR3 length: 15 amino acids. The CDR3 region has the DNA TGCGCCAGCAGCCAAGAGGACTCCAAGGGAGAGACCCAGTACTTC. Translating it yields CASSQEDSKGETQYF.

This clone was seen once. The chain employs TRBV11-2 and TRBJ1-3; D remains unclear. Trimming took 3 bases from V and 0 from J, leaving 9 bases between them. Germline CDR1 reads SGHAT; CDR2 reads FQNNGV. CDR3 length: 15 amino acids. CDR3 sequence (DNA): TGTGCCAGCAGCTTTGACGGTTCCTCTGGAAACACCATATATTTT. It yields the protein CASSFDGSSGNTIYF. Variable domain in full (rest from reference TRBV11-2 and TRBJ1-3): EAGVAQSPRYKIIEKRQSVAFWCNPISGHATLYWYQQILGQGPKLLIQFQNNGVVDDSQLPKDRFSAERLKGVDSTLKIQPAKLEDSAVYLCASSFDGSSGNTIYFGEGSWLTVV.

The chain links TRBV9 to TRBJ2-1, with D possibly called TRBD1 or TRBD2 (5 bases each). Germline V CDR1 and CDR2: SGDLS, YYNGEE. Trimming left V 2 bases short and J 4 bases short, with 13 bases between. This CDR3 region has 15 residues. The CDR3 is CASSVRDRIYNEQFF. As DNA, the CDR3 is TGTGCCAGCAGCGTCCGGGACCGAATTTACAATGAGCAGTTCTTC. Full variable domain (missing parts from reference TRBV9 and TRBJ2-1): DSGVTQTPKHLITATGQRVTLRCSPRSGDLSVYWYQQSLDQGLQFLIQYYNGEERAKGNILERFSAQQFPDLHSELNLSSLELGDSALYFCASSVRDRIYNEQFFGPGTRLTVL.

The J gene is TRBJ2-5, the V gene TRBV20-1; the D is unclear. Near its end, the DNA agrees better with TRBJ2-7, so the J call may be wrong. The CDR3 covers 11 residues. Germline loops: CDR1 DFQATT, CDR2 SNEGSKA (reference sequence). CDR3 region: CSASTAYEQYF. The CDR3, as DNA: TGCAGTGCTAGTACGGCCTACGAGCAGTACTTC.

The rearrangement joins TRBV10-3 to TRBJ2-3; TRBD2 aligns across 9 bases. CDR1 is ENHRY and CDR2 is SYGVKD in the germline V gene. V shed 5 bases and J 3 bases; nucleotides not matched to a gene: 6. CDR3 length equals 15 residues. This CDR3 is CAISRLADGTDTQYF. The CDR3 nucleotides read TGTGCCATCAGTAGACTAGCGGATGGGACAGATACGCAGTATTTT.

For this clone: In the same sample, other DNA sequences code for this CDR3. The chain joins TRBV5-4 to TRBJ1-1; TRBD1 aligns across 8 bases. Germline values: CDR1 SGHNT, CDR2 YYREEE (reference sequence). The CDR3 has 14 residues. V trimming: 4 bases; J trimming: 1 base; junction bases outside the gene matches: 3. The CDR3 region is CASSPGQGNTEAFF. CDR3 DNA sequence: TGTGCCAGCAGCCCCGGACAGGGGAACACTGAAGCTTTCTTT. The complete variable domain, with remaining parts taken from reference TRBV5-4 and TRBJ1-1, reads ETGVTQSPTHLIKTRGQQVTLRCSSQSGHNTVSWYQQALGQGPQFIFQYYREEENGRGNFPPRFSGLQFPNYSSELNVNALELDDSALYLCASSPGQGNTEAFFGQGTRLTVV.

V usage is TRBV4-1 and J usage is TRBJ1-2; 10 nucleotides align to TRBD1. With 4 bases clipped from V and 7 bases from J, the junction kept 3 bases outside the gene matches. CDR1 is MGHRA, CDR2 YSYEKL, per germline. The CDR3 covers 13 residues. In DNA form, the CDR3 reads TGCGCCAGCAGCCTCGACAGGGGGCCTGGCTACACCTTC. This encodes CASSLDRGPGYTF.

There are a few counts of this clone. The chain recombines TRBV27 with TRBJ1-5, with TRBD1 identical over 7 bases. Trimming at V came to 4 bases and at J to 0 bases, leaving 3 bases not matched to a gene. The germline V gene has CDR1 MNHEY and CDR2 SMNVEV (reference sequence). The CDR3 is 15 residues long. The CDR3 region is CASSSQGYSNQPQHF. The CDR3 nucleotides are TGTGCCAGCAGTTCACAGGGGTATAGCAATCAGCCCCAGCATTTT.

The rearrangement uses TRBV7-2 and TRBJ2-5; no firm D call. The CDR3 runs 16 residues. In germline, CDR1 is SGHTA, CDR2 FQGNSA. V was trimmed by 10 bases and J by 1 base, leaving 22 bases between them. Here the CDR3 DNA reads TGTGCCACCGCGGAACGACCCGTGTCCTCCCAAGAGACCCAGTACTTC. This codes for CATAERPVSSQETQYF. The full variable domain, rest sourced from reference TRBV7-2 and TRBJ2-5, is GAGVSQSPSNKVTEKGKDVELRCDPISGHTALYWYRQSLGQGLEFLIYFQGNSAPDKSGLPSDRFSAERTGGSVSTLTIQRTQQEDSAVYLCATAERPVSSQETQYFGPGTRLLVL.

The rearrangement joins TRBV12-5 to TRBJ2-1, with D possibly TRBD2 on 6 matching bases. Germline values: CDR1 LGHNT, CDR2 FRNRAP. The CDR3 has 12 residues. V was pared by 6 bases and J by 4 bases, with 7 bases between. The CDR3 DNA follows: TGTGCTAGTGGCCGGGAGTACAATGAGCAGTTCTTC. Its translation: CASGREYNEQFF.

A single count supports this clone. CDR3 sequence (DNA): TGTGCCAGCAGTGGGACGGGAGGGCCCTACAATGAGCAGTTCTTC. This encodes CASSGTGGPYNEQFF. The rearrangement uses TRBV2 and TRBJ2-1, with 8 bases fitting TRBD2. After removal of 4 bases from V and 2 bases from J, the junction contained 4 bases not matched to a gene. In germline, CDR1 is SNHLY, CDR2 FYNNEI. The CDR3 is 15 residues long.

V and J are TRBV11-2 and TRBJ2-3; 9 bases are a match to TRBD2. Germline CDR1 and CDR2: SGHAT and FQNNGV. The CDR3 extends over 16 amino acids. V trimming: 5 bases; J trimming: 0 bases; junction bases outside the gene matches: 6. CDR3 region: CASSVGLAPSTDTQYF. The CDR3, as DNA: TGTGCCAGCAGCGTCGGACTAGCGCCTAGCACAGATACGCAGTATTTT.

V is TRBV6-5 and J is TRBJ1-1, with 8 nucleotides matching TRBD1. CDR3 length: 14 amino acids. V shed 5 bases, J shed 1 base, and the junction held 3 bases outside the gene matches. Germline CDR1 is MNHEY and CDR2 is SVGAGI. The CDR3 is CASSRTGPNTEAFF. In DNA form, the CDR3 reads TGTGCCAGCAGTCGGACAGGGCCGAACACTGAAGCTTTCTTT.

CDR3 sequence reads: CASSMDRVNSPLHF. CDR3 nucleotide sequence: TGTGCCAGCAGCATGGACAGGGTTAATTCACCCCTCCACTTT. V gene TRBV7-8 combines with J gene TRBJ1-6; 8 positions agree with TRBD1. CDR1 and CDR2 (germline): SGHVS, FQNEAQ. V was pared by 5 bases and J by 6 bases, with 3 bases of the junction left unmatched. CDR3 size: 14 residues.

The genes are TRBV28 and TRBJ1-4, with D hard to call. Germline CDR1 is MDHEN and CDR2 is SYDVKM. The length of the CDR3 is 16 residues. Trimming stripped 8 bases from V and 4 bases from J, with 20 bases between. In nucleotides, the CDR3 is TGTGCCAGCGGCCAAACCCTCAGGCTGATTAATGAAAAACTGTTTTTT. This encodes CASGQTLRLINEKLFF.

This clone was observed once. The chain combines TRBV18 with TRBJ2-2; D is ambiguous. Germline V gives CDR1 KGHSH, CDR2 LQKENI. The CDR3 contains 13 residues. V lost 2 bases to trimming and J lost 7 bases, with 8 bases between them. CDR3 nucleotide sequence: TGTGCCAGCTCACCAGGTCTTGACGGGGAGCTGTTTTTT. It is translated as CASSPGLDGELFF. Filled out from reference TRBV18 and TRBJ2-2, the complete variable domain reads NAGVMQNPRHLVRRRGQEARLRCSPMKGHSHVYWYRQLPEEGLKFMVYLQKENIIDESGMPKERFSAEFPKEGPSILRIQQVVRGDSAAYFCASSPGLDGELFFGEGSRLTVL.

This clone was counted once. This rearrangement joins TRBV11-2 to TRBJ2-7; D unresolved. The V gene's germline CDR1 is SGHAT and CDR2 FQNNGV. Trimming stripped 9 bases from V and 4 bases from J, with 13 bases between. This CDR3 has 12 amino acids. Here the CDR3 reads CASRLLRYEQYF. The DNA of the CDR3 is TGTGCCAGTCGACTCCTTAGGTACGAGCAGTACTTC.

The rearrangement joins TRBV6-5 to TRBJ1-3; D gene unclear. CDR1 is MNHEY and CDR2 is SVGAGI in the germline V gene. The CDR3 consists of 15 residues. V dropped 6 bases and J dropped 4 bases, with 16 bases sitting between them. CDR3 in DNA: TGTGCCAGCAGCCCCGGTACAACGGAGGGAAACACCATATATTTT. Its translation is CASSPGTTEGNTIYF.

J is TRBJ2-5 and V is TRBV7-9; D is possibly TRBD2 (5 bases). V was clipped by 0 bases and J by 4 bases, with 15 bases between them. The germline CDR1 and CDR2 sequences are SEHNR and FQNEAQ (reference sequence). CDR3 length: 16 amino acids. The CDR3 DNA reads TGTGCCAGCAGCTTAGCCTGGACGCGGGCCCGAGAGACCCAGTACTTC. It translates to CASSLAWTRARETQYF.

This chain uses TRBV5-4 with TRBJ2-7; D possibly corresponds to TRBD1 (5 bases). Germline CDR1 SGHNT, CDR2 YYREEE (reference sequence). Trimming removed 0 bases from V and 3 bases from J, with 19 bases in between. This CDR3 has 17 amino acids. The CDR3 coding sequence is TGTGCCAGCAGCTTGGAAAAGGGGCAGGCCCGACGCTACGAGCAGTACTTC. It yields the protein CASSLEKGQARRYEQYF. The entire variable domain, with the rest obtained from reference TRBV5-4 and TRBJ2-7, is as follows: ETGVTQSPTHLIKTRGQQVTLRCSSQSGHNTVSWYQQALGQGPQFIFQYYREEENGRGNFPPRFSGLQFPNYSSELNVNALELDDSALYLCASSLEKGQARRYEQYFGPGTRLTVT.

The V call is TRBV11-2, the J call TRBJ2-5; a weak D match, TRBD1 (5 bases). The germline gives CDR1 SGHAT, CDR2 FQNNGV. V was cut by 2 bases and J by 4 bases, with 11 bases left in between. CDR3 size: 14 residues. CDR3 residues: CASSLPGARETQYF. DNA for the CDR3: TGTGCCAGCAGCTTACCTGGGGCCCGAGAGACCCAGTACTTC. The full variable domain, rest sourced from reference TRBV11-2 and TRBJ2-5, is EAGVAQSPRYKIIEKRQSVAFWCNPISGHATLYWYQQILGQGPKLLIQFQNNGVVDDSQLPKDRFSAERLKGVDSTLKIQPAKLEDSAVYLCASSLPGARETQYFGPGTRLLVL.

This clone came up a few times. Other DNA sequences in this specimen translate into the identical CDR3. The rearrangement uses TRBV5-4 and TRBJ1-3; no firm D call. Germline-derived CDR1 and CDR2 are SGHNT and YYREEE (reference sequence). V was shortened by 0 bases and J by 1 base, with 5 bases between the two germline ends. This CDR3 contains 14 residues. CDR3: CASSLDLSGNTIYF. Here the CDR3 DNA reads TGTGCCAGCAGCTTGGACCTGTCTGGAAACACCATATATTTT.

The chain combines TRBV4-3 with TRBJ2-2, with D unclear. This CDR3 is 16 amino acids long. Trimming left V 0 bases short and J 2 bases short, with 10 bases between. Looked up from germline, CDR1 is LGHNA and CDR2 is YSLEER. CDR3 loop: CASSQDVLTNTGELFF. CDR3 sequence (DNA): TGCGCCAGCAGCCAAGATGTGCTAACAAACACCGGGGAGCTGTTTTTT.

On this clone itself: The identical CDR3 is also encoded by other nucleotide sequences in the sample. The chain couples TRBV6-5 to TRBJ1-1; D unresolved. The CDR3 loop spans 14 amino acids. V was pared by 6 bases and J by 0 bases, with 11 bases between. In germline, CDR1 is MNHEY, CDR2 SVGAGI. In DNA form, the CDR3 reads TGTGCCAGCAGCCCCGGAGTCATGAACACTGAAGCTTTCTTT. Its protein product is CASSPGVMNTEAFF.